The rows below give T cell receptor beta chains drawn from one sample of a study of cytomegalovirus exposure and HLA in healthy donors. Clones were sequenced by immunoSEQ multiplex PCR, and TCRdb holds only the in-frame ones, with some missing. The sample records over 85,000 clones, approximately 7.1% being singletons. The source material was PBMCs. The receptors come from a man over 45 in good health and CMV-seronegative. Each CDR3 is given with its conserved first and last residue. A D gene is named only where the DNA matches it firmly.

v_gene: TRBV7-9; j_gene: TRBJ2-3; d_gene: .; CDR3aa: CASSFSGTDTQYF
v_gene: TRBV30; j_gene: TRBJ1-5; d_gene: TRBD1; CDR3aa: CAWSVGTGEQPQHF
v_gene: TRBV2; j_gene: TRBJ1-4; d_gene: TRBD1; CDR3aa: CASSTGTANEKLFF
v_gene: TRBV27; j_gene: TRBJ2-7; d_gene: .; CDR3aa: CASSPQQGNLRKQYF
v_gene: TRBV27; j_gene: TRBJ1-5; d_gene: .; CDR3aa: CASSWYGGNQPQHF
v_gene: TRBV28; j_gene: TRBJ1-5; d_gene: .; CDR3aa: CATDNRVHQHF
v_gene: TRBV7-9; j_gene: TRBJ1-2; d_gene: .; CDR3aa: CASSPTELSRGYGYTF
v_gene: TRBV7-8; j_gene: TRBJ2-7; d_gene: .; CDR3aa: CASSLELGVTYEQYF
v_gene: TRBV30; j_gene: TRBJ1-6; d_gene: TRBD1; CDR3aa: CAWEGTANNSPLHF
v_gene: TRBV11-1; j_gene: TRBJ2-7; d_gene: .; CDR3aa: CASSPEGRGPYF
v_gene: TRBV5-1; j_gene: TRBJ1-2; d_gene: .; CDR3aa: CASSAIEQGDGYTF
v_gene: TRBV28; j_gene: TRBJ2-7; d_gene: TRBD1; CDR3aa: CASKPGQHTYEQYF
v_gene: TRBV11-2; j_gene: TRBJ2-5; d_gene: TRBD1; CDR3aa: CASSLLTGGRRETQYF
v_gene: TRBV28; j_gene: TRBJ1-6; d_gene: .; CDR3aa: CASRFLLRRGYNSPLHF
v_gene: TRBV7-9; j_gene: TRBJ2-3; d_gene: .; CDR3aa: CASSPSGEGYTQYF
v_gene: TRBV10-1; j_gene: TRBJ1-2; d_gene: .; CDR3aa: CASSEDNNYGYTF
v_gene: TRBV6-1; j_gene: TRBJ2-1; d_gene: TRBD2; CDR3aa: CASSESAGGLNEQFF
v_gene: TRBV6-6; j_gene: TRBJ2-1; d_gene: .; CDR3aa: CASRLMSSYNEQFF
v_gene: TRBV28; j_gene: TRBJ2-1; d_gene: .; CDR3aa: CASSQPERKYNEQFF
v_gene: TRBV5-4; j_gene: TRBJ2-1; d_gene: TRBD2; CDR3aa: CASSLGTSGSDEQFF
v_gene: TRBV19; j_gene: TRBJ1-5; d_gene: TRBD1; CDR3aa: CASTPGQGYSNQPQHF
v_gene: TRBV28; j_gene: TRBJ2-7; d_gene: .; CDR3aa: CASSFGGQGVGEQYF
v_gene: TRBV5-4; j_gene: TRBJ2-3; d_gene: TRBD2; CDR3aa: CASSISGGATDTQYF
v_gene: TRBV18; j_gene: TRBJ2-3; d_gene: .; CDR3aa: CASSGEKYGGSTDTQYF
v_gene: TRBV30; j_gene: TRBJ1-2; d_gene: .; CDR3aa: CAWSVQGVYTF
v_gene: TRBV30; j_gene: TRBJ1-1; d_gene: TRBD1; CDR3aa: CAWRVGGPKPEAFF
v_gene: TRBV2; j_gene: TRBJ2-3; d_gene: TRBD2; CDR3aa: CASTNKRGSTDTQYF
v_gene: TRBV18; j_gene: TRBJ2-3; d_gene: TRBD2; CDR3aa: CASSPKAGGFTDTQYF
v_gene: TRBV6-6; j_gene: TRBJ1-5; d_gene: .; CDR3aa: CASNRQYSNQPQHF
v_gene: TRBV4-1; j_gene: TRBJ1-2; d_gene: .; CDR3aa: CASSQVNRNYGYTF
v_gene: TRBV4-1; j_gene: TRBJ2-7; d_gene: TRBD2; CDR3aa: CASSQGGGNYEQYF
v_gene: TRBV5-4; j_gene: TRBJ2-3; d_gene: TRBD2; CDR3aa: CASSRTSGGTDTQYF
v_gene: TRBV7-3; j_gene: TRBJ2-2; d_gene: .; CDR3aa: CASSPAGSGGELFF
v_gene: TRBV28; j_gene: TRBJ2-7; d_gene: .; CDR3aa: CASRRVYEQYF
v_gene: TRBV7-2; j_gene: TRBJ2-5; d_gene: .; CDR3aa: CASSLMRETQYF
v_gene: TRBV2; j_gene: TRBJ2-7; d_gene: TRBD2; CDR3aa: CASRDPGRDEQYF
v_gene: TRBV27; j_gene: TRBJ1-5; d_gene: TRBD1; CDR3aa: CASSRTGSNQPQHF
v_gene: TRBV4-1; j_gene: TRBJ1-1; d_gene: .; CDR3aa: CASSQVGRGTEAFF
v_gene: TRBV5-8; j_gene: TRBJ2-5; d_gene: .; CDR3aa: CASSGIGAGETQYF
v_gene: TRBV6-5; j_gene: TRBJ2-7; d_gene: .; CDR3aa: CASSYSGPQVYEQYF
v_gene: TRBV18; j_gene: TRBJ2-3; d_gene: .; CDR3aa: CASSPQSTDTQYF
v_gene: TRBV7-5; j_gene: TRBJ1-5; d_gene: .; CDR3aa: CAINWGWGVYGNQPQHF
v_gene: TRBV19; j_gene: TRBJ1-4; d_gene: .; CDR3aa: CATRGGQTPTNEKLFF
v_gene: TRBV2; j_gene: TRBJ2-7; d_gene: TRBD2; CDR3aa: CATSVGRAKLHEQYF
v_gene: TRBV7-9; j_gene: TRBJ1-1; d_gene: TRBD1; CDR3aa: CASSRYSGLGQLNTEAFF